These 14 T cell receptor beta chains came from one sample sequenced in a study of cytotoxic CD8 clonotypes in ibrutinib-treated CLL. Some clones are missing from TCRdb's copy, which holds only in-frame ones; the method was immunoSEQ multiplex PCR. In the table there are approximately 120,000 clones, 55% to 75% of which are singletons. Sequences were derived from PBMCs, sampled after 24 months of ibrutinib treatment. The receptors were sampled from a human donor with chronic lymphocytic leukemia.

The chain carries TRBV10-3 and TRBJ2-5; TRBD1 matches at 8 bases. Trimming cost V 8 bases and J 2 bases; bases outside gene matches: 7. The V gene's germline CDR1 is ENHRY and CDR2 SYGVKD. CDR3 size: 14 residues. The CDR3: CAIAGTGGQETQYF. CDR3 DNA sequence: TGTGCCATCGCCGGGACAGGAGGTCAAGAGACCCAGTACTTC.

This clone was counted between two and nine times. The chain recombines TRBV5-6 with TRBJ1-2; D not resolved. From germline, CDR1 is SGHDT and CDR2 YYEEEE. The CDR3 is 14 residues long. Trimming took 5 bases from V and 6 from J, leaving 17 bases between them. CDR3 coding DNA: TGTGCCAGCAGGGCCGGGTCGAAGCCCCATGGCTACACCTTC. It is translated as CASRAGSKPHGYTF. Combining the CDR3 with reference TRBV5-6 and TRBJ1-2 gives the whole variable domain DAGVTQSPTHLIKTRGQQVTLRCSPKSGHDTVSWYQQALGQGPQFIFQYYEEEERQRGNFPDRFSGHQFPNYSSELNVNALLLGDSALYLCASRAGSKPHGYTFGSGTRLTVV.

The chain recombines TRBV30 with TRBJ1-1; a possible D gene is TRBD1 (5 bases). The CDR3 loop spans 14 amino acids. Trimming pared 3 bases from V and 6 bases from J, leaving 17 bases between. Germline lookup yields CDR1 GTSNPN and CDR2 SVGIG (reference sequence). As DNA, the CDR3 is TGTGCCTGGAGCGGTGACAGCCCCAGGCCTGAAGCTTTCTTT. Protein sequence: CAWSGDSPRPEAFF. The whole variable domain, filled in from reference TRBV30 and TRBJ1-1, reads SQTIHQWPATLVQPVGSPLSLECTVEGTSNPNLYWYRQAAGRGLQLLFYSVGIGQISSEVPQNLSASRPQDRQFILSSKKLLLSDSGFYLCAWSGDSPRPEAFFGQGTRLTVV.

The chain has TRBV5-1 and TRBJ2-1; 7 nucleotides match TRBD1. Germline V gene data show CDR1 as SGHRS and CDR2 as YFSETQ. Trimming removed 5 bases from V and 2 bases from J; junction bases left unmatched: 7. The CDR3 loop spans 15 amino acids. CDR3 amino acids: CASRNFGTAYNEQFF. CDR3 DNA: TGCGCCAGCAGAAACTTCGGGACAGCCTACAATGAGCAGTTCTTC.

The chain employs TRBV2 and TRBJ2-7; D might be TRBD2 (5 bases). Trimming cost V 3 bases and J 2 bases, with 11 bases left between them. The germline gives CDR1 SNHLY, CDR2 FYNNEI. There are 14 residues in the CDR3. CDR3 coding DNA: TGTGCCAGCAGTGATGGGGTCGGGACCTACGAGCAGTACTTC. It encodes CASSDGVGTYEQYF.

This clone has more than one count but fewer than ten. Within the sample, other DNA sequences also encode this same CDR3. The chain carries TRBV5-1 and TRBJ1-3; no definite D call. V was pared by 0 bases and J by 0 bases, with 4 bases between. CDR3 length: 14 amino acids. The germline V gene encodes CDR1 SGHRS and CDR2 YFSETQ. The chain's CDR3 is CASSLDISGNTIYF. CDR3 DNA: TGCGCCAGCAGCTTGGACATCTCTGGAAACACCATATATTTT.

The V call is TRBV4-2, the J call TRBJ2-5, with D hard to call. The CDR3 runs to 14 residues. V gave up 1 base and J gave up 3 bases, with 9 bases separating them. Germline V gene data show CDR1 as LGHNA and CDR2 as YNFKEQ. The CDR3 region is CASSQVEREETQYF. CDR3 nucleotides: TGTGCCAGCAGCCAAGTGGAAAGGGAAGAGACCCAGTACTTC.

This clone turned up a few times. The V call is TRBV7-2, the J call TRBJ2-1; the D gene is possibly TRBD2 (7 bases). The germline gives CDR1 SGHTA, CDR2 FQGNSA. The CDR3 consists of 13 residues. The V and J ends lost 5 bases and 13 bases respectively, with 18 bases between them. The CDR3, as DNA: TGTGCCAGCAGCCCGAACGGGGGGCGGGGACAGTTCTTC. It specifies CASSPNGGRGQFF.

This clone was detected only a few times. This chain joins TRBV4-2 and TRBJ1-1; D remains ambiguous. The CDR3 covers 14 residues. CDR1 and CDR2 (germline): LGHNA, YNFKEQ. Trimming took 0 bases from V and 4 from J, leaving 9 bases between them. CDR3 DNA sequence: TGTGCCAGCAGCCAAGATTCGATGGGCACTGAAGCTTTCTTT. This sequence encodes CASSQDSMGTEAFF.

The chain employs TRBV19 and TRBJ2-5, with 7 bases fitting TRBD1. Looked up from germline, CDR1 is LNHDA and CDR2 is SQIVND (reference sequence). The trim removed 7 bases at V and 0 bases at J, leaving 5 bases unmatched. This CDR3 contains 14 residues. CDR3 loop: CASTGTADQETQYF. The DNA for the CDR3 is TGTGCCAGTACCGGGACAGCGGACCAAGAGACCCAGTACTTC.

The rearrangement uses TRBV6-4 and TRBJ2-4; maybe TRBD2 (6 bases). The length of the CDR3 is 15 residues. The germline gives CDR1 MRHNA, CDR2 SNTAGT. The ends were cut back, 4 bases at V and 9 bases at J, with 19 bases in the middle. The CDR3 sequence is CASSVTGRDGGIQYF. CDR3 coding DNA: TGTGCCAGCAGTGTCACCGGGCGAGACGGGGGCATTCAGTACTTC.

This clone was observed a few times. The chain carries TRBV15 and TRBJ1-6; TRBD1 might be the D (5 bases). The CDR3 spans 16 residues. The V gene's germline CDR1 is LNHNV and CDR2 YYDKDF (reference sequence). Between the trimmed V and J ends, which lost 0 bases and 7 bases, there was a span of 13 bases. CDR3: CATSRDIGTINSPLHF. The CDR3 DNA reads as TGTGCCACCAGCAGAGATATTGGGACCATCAATTCACCCCTCCACTTT.

This clone was seen a handful of times. This chain connects TRBV19 to TRBJ2-7; D gene ambiguous. Germline V lookup: CDR1 LNHDA, CDR2 SQIVND (reference sequence). The CDR3 contains 11 residues. Trimming took off 9 bases at V and 5 bases at J, with 11 bases between the two ends. In DNA, the CDR3 is TGTGCCAGCAGCTCCTTACACGAGCAGTACTTC. This codes for CASSSLHEQYF.

This chain links TRBV7-3 with TRBJ1-2; D is unclear. The CDR3 totals 15 residues. Germline assignment: CDR1 SGHTA and CDR2 FQGTGA. V was clipped by 4 bases and J by 5 bases, with 17 bases between them. The CDR3 sequence is CASSSRQAIVYGYTF. The CDR3 DNA is TGTGCCAGCAGCTCGCGGCAGGCGATAGTTTATGGCTACACCTTC. Based on the CDR3 plus reference TRBV7-3 and TRBJ1-2, the full variable domain is GAGVSQTPSNKVTEKGKYVELRCDPISGHTALYWYRQSLGQGPEFLIYFQGTGAADDSGLPNDRFFAVRPEGSVSTLKIQRTERGDSAVYLCASSSRQAIVYGYTFGSGTRLTVV.